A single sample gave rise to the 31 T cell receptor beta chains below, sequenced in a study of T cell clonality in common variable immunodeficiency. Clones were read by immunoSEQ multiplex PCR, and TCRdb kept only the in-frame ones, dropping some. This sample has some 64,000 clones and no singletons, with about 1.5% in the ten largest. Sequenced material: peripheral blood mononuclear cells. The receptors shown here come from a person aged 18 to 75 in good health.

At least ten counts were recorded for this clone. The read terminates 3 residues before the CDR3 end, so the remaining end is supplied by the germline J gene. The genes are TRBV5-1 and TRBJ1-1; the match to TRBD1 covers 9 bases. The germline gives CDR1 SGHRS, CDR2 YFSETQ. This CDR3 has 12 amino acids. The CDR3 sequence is CASSSYRGQAFF. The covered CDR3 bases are TGCGCCAGCAGCTCCTACAGGGGGCAA.

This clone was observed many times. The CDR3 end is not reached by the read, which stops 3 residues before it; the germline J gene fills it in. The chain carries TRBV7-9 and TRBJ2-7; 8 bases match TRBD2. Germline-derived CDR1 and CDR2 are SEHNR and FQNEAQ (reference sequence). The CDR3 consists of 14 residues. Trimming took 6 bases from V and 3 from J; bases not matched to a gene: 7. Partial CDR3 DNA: TGTGCCAGCAGTTACAGCGGGAGCCTCTACGAG. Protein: CASSYSGSLYE. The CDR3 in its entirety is CASSYSGSLYEQYF.

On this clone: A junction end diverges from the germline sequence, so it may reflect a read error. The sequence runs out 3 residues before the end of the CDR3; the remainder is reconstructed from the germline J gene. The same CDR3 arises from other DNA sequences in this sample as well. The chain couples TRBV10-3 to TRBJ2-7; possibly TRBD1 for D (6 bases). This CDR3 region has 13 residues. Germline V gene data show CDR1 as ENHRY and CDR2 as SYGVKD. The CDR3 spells CAISGTGLDEQYF. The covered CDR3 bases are TGCGCCATCAGTGGTACAGGGTTGGACGAG.

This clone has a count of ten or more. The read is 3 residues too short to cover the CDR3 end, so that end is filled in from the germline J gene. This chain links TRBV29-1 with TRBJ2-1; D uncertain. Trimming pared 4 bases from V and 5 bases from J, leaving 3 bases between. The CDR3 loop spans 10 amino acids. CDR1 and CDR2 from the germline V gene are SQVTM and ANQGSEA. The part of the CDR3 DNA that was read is TGCAGCGTTGGGCACAATGAG. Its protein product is CSVGHNE. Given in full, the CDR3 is CSVGHNEQFF.

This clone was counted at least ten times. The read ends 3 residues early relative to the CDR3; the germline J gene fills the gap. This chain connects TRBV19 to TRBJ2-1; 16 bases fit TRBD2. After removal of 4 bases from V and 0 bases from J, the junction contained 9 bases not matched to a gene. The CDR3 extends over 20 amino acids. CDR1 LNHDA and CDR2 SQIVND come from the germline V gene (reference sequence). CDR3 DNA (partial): TGTGCCAGTAGTACCCCGGGACTAGCGGGAGGGGGGAGCTCCTACAATGAG. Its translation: CASSTPGLAGGGSSYNE. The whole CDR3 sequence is CASSTPGLAGGGSSYNEQFF.

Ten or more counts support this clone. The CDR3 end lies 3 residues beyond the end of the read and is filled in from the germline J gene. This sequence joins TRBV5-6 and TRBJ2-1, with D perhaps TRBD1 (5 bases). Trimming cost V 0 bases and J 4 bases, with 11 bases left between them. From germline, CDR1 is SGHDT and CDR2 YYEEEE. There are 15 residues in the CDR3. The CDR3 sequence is CASSLGSRGYNEQFF. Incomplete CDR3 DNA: TGTGCCAGCAGCTTGGGGTCAAGGGGTTACAATGAG.

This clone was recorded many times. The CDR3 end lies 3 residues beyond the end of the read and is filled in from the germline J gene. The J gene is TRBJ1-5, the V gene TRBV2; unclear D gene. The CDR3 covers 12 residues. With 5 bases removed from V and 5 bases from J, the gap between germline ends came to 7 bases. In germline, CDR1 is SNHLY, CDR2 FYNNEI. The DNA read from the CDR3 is TGTGCCAGCAGTTTCACAGATCAGCCC. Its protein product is CASSFTDQP. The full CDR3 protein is CASSFTDQPQHF.

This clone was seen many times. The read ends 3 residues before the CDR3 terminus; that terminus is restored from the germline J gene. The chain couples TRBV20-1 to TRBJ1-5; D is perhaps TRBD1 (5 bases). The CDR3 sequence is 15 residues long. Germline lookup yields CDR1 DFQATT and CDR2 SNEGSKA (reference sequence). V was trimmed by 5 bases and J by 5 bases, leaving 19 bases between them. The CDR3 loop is CSASTNQGRHQPQHF. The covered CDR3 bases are TGCAGTGCTTCAACCAATCAGGGTCGGCATCAGCCC.

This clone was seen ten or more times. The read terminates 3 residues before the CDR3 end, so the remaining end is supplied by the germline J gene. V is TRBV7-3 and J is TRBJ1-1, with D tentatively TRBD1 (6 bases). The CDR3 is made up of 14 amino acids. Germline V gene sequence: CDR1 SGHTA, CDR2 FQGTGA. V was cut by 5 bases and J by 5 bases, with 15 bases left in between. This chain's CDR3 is CASSPGAQGTEAFF. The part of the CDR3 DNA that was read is TGTGCCAGCAGCCCAGGGGCGCAGGGAACTGAA.

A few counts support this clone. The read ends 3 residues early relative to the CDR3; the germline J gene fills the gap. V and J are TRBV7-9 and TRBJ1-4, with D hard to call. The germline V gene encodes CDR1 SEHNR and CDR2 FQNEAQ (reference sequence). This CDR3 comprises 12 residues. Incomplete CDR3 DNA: TGTGCCAGCAGCCCGCCAGGTTTTGGA. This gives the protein CASSPPGFG. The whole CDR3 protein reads CASSPPGFGLFF.

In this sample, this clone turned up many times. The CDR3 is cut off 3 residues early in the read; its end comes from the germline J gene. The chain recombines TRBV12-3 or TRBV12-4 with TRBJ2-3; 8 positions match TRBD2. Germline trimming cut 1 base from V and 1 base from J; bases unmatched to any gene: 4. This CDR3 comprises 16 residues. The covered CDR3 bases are TGTGCCAGCAGTTTAGAGCTAGCGGGTGGCACAGATACG. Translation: CASSLELAGGTDT. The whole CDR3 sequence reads CASSLELAGGTDTQYF.

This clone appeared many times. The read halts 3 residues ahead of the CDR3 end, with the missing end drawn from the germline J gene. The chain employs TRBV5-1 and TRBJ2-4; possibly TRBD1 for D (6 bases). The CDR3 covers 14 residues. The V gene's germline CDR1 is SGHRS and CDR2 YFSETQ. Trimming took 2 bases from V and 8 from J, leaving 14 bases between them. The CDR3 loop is CASSFGQRKDIQYF. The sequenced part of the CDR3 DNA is TGCGCCAGCAGCTTTGGACAGAGGAAAGACATT.

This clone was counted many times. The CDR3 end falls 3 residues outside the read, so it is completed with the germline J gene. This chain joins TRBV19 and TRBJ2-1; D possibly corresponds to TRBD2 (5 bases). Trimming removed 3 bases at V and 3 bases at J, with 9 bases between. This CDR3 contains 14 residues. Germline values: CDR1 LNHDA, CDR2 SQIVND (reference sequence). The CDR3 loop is CASSITEGYNEQFF. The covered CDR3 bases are TGTGCCAGTAGTATTACAGAGGGCTACAATGAG.

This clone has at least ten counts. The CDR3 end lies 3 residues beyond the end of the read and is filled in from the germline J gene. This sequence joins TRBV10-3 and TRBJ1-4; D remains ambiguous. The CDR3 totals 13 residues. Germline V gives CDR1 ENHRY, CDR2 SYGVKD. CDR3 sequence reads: CAISEPPQKELFF. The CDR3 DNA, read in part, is TGTGCCATCAGTGAGCCGCCACAGAAGGAA.

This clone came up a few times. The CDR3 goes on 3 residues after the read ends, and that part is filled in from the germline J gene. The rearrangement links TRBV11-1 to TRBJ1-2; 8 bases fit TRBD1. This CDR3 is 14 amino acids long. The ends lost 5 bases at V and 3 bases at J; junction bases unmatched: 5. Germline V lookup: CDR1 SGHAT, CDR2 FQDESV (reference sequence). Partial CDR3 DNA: TGTGCCAGCAGCGGCCGGACAGGGCACTATGGC. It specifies CASSGRTGHYG. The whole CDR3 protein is CASSGRTGHYGYTF.

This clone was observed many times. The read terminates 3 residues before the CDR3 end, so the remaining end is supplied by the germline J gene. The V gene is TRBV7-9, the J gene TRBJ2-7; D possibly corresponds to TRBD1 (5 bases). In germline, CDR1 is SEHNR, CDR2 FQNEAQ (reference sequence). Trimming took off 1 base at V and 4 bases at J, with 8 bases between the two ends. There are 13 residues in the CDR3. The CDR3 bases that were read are TGTGCCAGCAGCTTAGTTGGGGCATACGAG. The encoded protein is CASSLVGAYE. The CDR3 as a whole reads CASSLVGAYEQYF.

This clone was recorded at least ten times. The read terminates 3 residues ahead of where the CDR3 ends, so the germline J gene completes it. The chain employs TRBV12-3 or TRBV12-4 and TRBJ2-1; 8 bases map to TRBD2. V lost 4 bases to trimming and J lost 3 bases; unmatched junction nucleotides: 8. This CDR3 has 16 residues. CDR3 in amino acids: CASSSYSGKHYNEQFF. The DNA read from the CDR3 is TGTGCCAGCAGTTCCTATAGCGGGAAACACTACAATGAG.

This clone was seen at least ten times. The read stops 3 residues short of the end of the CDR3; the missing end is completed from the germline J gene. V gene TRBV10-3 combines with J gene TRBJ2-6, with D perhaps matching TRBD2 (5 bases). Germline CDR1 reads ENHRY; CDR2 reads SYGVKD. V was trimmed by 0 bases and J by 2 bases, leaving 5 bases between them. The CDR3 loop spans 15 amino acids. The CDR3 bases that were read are TGTGCCATCAGTGAGTCCGGGGCTGGGGCCAACGTC. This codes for CAISESGAGANV. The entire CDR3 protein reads CAISESGAGANVLTF.

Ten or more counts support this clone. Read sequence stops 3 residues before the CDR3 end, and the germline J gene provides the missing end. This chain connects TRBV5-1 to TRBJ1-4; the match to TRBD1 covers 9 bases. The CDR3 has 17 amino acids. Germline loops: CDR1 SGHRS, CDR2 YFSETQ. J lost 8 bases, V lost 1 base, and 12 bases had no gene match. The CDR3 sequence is CASSLRDRAGGGEKLFF. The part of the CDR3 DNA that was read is TGCGCCAGCAGCTTGAGGGACAGGGCAGGTGGAGGGGAAAAA.

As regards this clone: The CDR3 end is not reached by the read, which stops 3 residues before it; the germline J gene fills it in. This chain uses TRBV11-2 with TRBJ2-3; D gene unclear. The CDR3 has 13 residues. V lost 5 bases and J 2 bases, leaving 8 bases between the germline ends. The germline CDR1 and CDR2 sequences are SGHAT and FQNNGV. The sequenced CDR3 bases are TGTGCCAGCAGCGTGACTGTCACAGATACG. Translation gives CASSVTVTDT. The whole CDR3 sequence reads CASSVTVTDTQYF.

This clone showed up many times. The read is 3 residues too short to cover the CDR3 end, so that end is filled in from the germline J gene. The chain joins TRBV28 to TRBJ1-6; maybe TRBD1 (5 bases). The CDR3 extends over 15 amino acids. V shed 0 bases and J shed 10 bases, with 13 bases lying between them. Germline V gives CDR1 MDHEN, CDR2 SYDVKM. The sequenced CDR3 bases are TGTGCCAGCAGTTTATGGGGCAGGGAGAACTCACCC. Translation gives CASSLWGRENSP. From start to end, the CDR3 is CASSLWGRENSPLHF.

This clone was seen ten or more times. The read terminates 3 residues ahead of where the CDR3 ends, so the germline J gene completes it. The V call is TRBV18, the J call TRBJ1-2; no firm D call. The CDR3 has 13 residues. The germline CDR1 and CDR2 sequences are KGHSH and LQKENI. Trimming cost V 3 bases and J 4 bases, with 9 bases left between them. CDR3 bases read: TGTGCCAGCTCACCGGAGGGTAGCTATGGC. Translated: CASSPEGSYG. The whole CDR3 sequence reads CASSPEGSYGYTF.

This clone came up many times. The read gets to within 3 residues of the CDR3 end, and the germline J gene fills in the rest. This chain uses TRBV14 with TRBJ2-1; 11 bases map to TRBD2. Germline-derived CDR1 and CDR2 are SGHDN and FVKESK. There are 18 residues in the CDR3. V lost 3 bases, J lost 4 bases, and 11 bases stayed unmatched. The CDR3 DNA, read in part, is TGTGCCAGCAGCCAGGCCGGGGGGGGACTAGCGGTGTACAATGAG. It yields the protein CASSQAGGGLAVYNE. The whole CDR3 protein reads CASSQAGGGLAVYNEQFF.

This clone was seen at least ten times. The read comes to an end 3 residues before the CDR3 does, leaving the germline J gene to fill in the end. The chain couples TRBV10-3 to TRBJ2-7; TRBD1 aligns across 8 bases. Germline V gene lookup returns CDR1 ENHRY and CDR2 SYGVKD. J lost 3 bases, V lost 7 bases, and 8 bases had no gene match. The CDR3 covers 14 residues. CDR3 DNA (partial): TGTGCCATCACCCCGGACAGGGAACTCTACGAG. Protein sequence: CAITPDRELYE. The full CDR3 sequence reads CAITPDRELYEQYF.

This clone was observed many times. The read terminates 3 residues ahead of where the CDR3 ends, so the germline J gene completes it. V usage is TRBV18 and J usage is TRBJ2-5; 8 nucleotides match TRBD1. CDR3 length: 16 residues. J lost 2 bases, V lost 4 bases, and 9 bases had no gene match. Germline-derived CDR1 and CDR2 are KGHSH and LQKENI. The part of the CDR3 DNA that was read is TGTGCCAGCTCACGTGGTCAGGGGGCACCTCAAGAGACC. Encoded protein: CASSRGQGAPQET. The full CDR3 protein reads CASSRGQGAPQETQYF.

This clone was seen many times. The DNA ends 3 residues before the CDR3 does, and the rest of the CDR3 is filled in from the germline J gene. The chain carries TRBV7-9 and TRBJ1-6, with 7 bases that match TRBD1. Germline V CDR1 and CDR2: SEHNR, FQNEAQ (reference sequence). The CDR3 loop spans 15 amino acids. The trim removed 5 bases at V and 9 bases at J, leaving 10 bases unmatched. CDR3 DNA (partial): TGTGCCAGCAGCGGAGACAGGGCCGCGTTTTCACCC. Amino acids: CASSGDRAAFSP. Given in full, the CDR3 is CASSGDRAAFSPLHF.

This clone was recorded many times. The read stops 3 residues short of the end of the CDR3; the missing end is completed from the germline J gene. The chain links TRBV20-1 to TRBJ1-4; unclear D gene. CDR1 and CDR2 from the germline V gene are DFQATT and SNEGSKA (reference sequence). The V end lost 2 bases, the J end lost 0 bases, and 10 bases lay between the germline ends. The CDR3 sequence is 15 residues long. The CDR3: CSARPRLATNEKLFF. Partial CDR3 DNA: TGCAGTGCTAGACCTCGACTTGCAACTAATGAAAAA.

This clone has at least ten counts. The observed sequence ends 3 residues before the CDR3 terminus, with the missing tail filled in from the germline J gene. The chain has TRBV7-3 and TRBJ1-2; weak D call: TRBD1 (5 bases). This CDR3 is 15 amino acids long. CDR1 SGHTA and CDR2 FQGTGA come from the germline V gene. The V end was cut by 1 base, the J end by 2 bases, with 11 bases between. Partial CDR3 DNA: TGTGCCAGCAGCTTAATATCGGGGGTCAACTATGGC. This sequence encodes CASSLISGVNYG. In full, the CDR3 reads CASSLISGVNYGYTF.

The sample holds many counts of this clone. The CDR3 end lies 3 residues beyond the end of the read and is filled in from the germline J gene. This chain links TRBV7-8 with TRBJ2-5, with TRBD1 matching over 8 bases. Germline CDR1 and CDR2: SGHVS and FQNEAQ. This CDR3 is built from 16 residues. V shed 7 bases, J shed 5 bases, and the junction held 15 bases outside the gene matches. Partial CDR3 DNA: TGTGCCAGCACAAGACGTGGACAGGGACTGTCCGAGACC. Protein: CASTRRGQGLSET. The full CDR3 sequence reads CASTRRGQGLSETQYF.

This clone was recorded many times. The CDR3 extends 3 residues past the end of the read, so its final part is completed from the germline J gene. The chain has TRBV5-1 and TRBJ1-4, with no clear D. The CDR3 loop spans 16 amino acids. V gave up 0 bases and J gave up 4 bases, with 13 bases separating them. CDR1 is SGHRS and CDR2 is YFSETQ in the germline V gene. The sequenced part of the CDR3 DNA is TGCGCCAGCAGCTTGGGAGGCGGATCGAGTAATGAAAAA. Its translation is CASSLGGGSSNEK. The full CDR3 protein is CASSLGGGSSNEKLFF.

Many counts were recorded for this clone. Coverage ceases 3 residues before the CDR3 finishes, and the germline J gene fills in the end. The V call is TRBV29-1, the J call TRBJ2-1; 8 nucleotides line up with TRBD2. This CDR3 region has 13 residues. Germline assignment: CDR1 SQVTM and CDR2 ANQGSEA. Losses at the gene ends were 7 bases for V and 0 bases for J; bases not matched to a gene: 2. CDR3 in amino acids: CSASGSSYNEQFF. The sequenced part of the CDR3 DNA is TGCAGCGCGAGCGGGAGCTCCTACAATGAG.